The next 15 T cell receptor beta chains were all read from a single sample in a study of T-cell memory formation after mild COVID-19. TCRdb re-analysed the 5' RACE reads in MiXCR, keeping a single row per CDR3 protein. The sample yields roughly 250,000 distinct CDR3 sequences, over 15% seen once. The specimen sequenced was PBMCs or a T cell subset sorted from them (not recorded which). The receptors derive from a man younger than 30 who had mild COVID-19 (a few samples of this study predate the infection). Cell type and time point are not known.

This clonotype has a handful of counts. A junction boundary mismatches the germline segment, possibly from a read error. The rearrangement uses TRBV7-7 and TRBJ1-1; TRBD1 is a possible D gene (5 bases). The CDR3 contains 13 residues. The germline CDR1 and CDR2 sequences are SSHAT and FNYEAQ (reference sequence). CDR3 region: CASSLELGVEAFF. In DNA form, the CDR3 reads TGTGCCAGCAGTTTAGAATTGGGGGTCGAAGCTTTCTTT.

The sample holds a few counts of this clonotype. The chain joins TRBV12-3 or TRBV12-4 to TRBJ2-3; D is perhaps TRBD1 (6 bases). The CDR3 loop spans 14 amino acids. V was shortened by 3 bases and J by 5 bases, with 12 bases between the two germline ends. In nucleotides, the CDR3 is TGTGCCAGCAGTTTGTCAGGGGCCGAAGATACGCAGTATTTT. It specifies CASSLSGAEDTQYF.

This clonotype was picked up a small number of times. J is TRBJ1-2 and V is TRBV6-5; no clear D. Germline V CDR1 and CDR2: MNHEY, SVGAGI. V lost 5 bases to trimming and J lost 0 bases, with 13 bases between them. This CDR3 comprises 15 residues. DNA for the CDR3: TGTGCCAGCAGTCCTGATGGTGCCACTAACTATGGCTACACCTTC. This translates into CASSPDGATNYGYTF.

This clonotype was detected only a few times. This rearrangement joins TRBV11-3 to TRBJ2-3; D unclear. Germline V gene lookup returns CDR1 SGHNT and CDR2 YENEEA. The germline V and J ends were trimmed by 3 bases and 7 bases, with 8 bases remaining between them. This CDR3 region has 12 residues. CDR3 in DNA: TGTGCCAGCAGCTTGGGCCAGAATACGCAGTATTTT. It is translated as CASSLGQNTQYF.

J is TRBJ2-4 and V is TRBV12-3 or TRBV12-4; D tentatively fits TRBD1 or TRBD2 (5 bases each). The CDR3 covers 13 residues. The V end was cut by 7 bases, the J end by 8 bases, with 15 bases between. CDR3 sequence (DNA): TGTGCCAGCACACCCTGGTTGGGGGACATTCAGTACTTC. It encodes CASTPWLGDIQYF.

This clonotype occurred many times. V usage is TRBV7-6 and J usage is TRBJ1-1; D is unclear. This CDR3 contains 15 residues. CDR1 is SGHVS and CDR2 is FNYEAQ in the germline V gene. The V end lost 6 bases, the J end lost 0 bases, and 14 bases lay between the germline ends. CDR3 DNA sequence: TGTGCCAGCAGTCAACGAGCCTCCTTGAACACTGAAGCTTTCTTT. Its translation is CASSQRASLNTEAFF.

This chain links TRBV25-1 with TRBJ2-3, with a possible D match to TRBD1 (6 bases). This CDR3 region has 13 residues. V lost 2 bases, J lost 4 bases, and 7 bases lay in between. The germline V gene encodes CDR1 MGHDK and CDR2 SYGVNS. The CDR3 region has the DNA TGTGCCAGCAGTGAAGGGGGCGCAGATACGCAGTATTTT. This gives the protein CASSEGGADTQYF.

This clonotype came up a few times. In DNA, the CDR3 is TGTGCCAGCAGCTTTGCTATCGACAGGAACACTGAAGCTTTCTTT. Encoded protein: CASSFAIDRNTEAFF. This sequence joins TRBV7-2 and TRBJ1-1; a weak D match, TRBD1 (5 bases). V dropped 3 bases and J dropped 1 base, with 12 bases sitting between them. Per germline, CDR1 SGHTA and CDR2 FQGNSA. The length of the CDR3 is 15 residues.

The gene calls are TRBV7-3 and TRBJ2-1; 8 nucleotides match TRBD1. V lost 5 bases and J lost 7; bases outside the gene matches: 4. CDR1 and CDR2 (germline): SGHTA, FQGTGA. The CDR3 contains 13 residues. The CDR3 spells CASSPTGANEQFF. CDR3 in DNA: TGTGCCAGCAGCCCGACAGGGGCGAATGAGCAGTTCTTC.

The chain employs TRBV7-3 and TRBJ2-5; 9 nucleotides align to TRBD1. CDR1 and CDR2 (germline): SGHTA, FQGTGA. The CDR3 sequence is 15 residues long. With V trimmed by 6 bases and J by 2 bases, 7 bases remained unmatched. CDR3 residues: CASRKGTGLQETQYF. DNA for the CDR3: TGTGCCAGCAGGAAGGGGACAGGGCTTCAAGAGACCCAGTACTTC.

This clonotype has at least ten counts. The DNA of the CDR3 is TGCGCCAGCAGCCCAGGAAGCCCTAGCACAGATACGCAGTATTTT. Translating it yields CASSPGSPSTDTQYF. V is TRBV4-1 and J is TRBJ2-3, with D unclear. Per the germline V gene, CDR1 is MGHRA and CDR2 is YSYEKL. With 4 bases removed from V and 0 bases from J, the gap between germline ends came to 11 bases. The CDR3 runs to 15 residues.

This clonotype was counted many times. Mismatch with germline at one junction end may stem from a read error. V usage is TRBV5-1 and J usage is TRBJ2-5; D perhaps matches TRBD1 (5 bases). CDR3 length equals 13 residues. Germline V gene lookup returns CDR1 SGHRS and CDR2 YFSETQ. CDR3: CASSSRVGETQYF. The CDR3 coding sequence is TGTGCCAGCAGCTCCAGGGTAGGAGAGACCCAGTACTTC.

This clonotype has just one count. This CDR3 is CASSVEGTDTQYF. In nucleotides, the CDR3 is TGTGCCAGCAGCGTAGAAGGGACAGATACGCAGTATTTT. The rearrangement joins TRBV9 to TRBJ2-3; D is uncertain. Trimming left V 0 bases short and J 3 bases short, with 5 bases between. The CDR3 loop spans 13 amino acids. CDR1 and CDR2 from the germline V gene are SGDLS and YYNGEE.

This clonotype has a handful of counts. J is TRBJ1-6 and V is TRBV5-1; TRBD1 is a possible D gene (5 bases). The germline CDR1 and CDR2 sequences are SGHRS and YFSETQ. V was clipped by 8 bases and J by 7 bases, with 10 bases between them. The CDR3 runs 12 residues. CDR3 amino acids: CASGTGNSPLHF. DNA for the CDR3: TGCGCCAGTGGGACGGGGAATTCACCCCTCCACTTT.

The genes are TRBV20-1 and TRBJ2-7; D is tentatively TRBD1 or TRBD2 (6 bases each). Germline V CDR1 and CDR2: DFQATT, SNEGSKA (reference sequence). The CDR3 totals 13 residues. V was trimmed by 3 bases and J by 5 bases, leaving 14 bases between them. For the CDR3, the DNA is TGCAGTGCTAGTAAACAGGGAGGCGACGAGCAGTACTTC. Protein: CSASKQGGDEQYF.